This TCR beta chain was retrieved from a study of human T cells and chemical hapten exposure. Study-wide findings and caveats: TCRs at a frequency above 1 in 1000 stayed unchanged with DPC sensitization.

This clonotype appeared a few times. Its target is not known. Each cDNA molecule in the library carried unique molecular identifiers. MiXCR was run by TCRdb on the RACE reads, yielding one entry per CDR3 protein. The repertoire includes over 300,000 distinct CDR3 sequences, more than 4.5% of them detected once, and around 2.6% sits in the top ten. The germline gives CDR1 SGHNT, CDR2 YYREEE (reference sequence). CDR3 length: 15 amino acids. The V gene lost 3 bases and the J gene lost 2 bases, with 13 bases spanning the gap. Time point reported: pre-sensitization, week 0. Treatment indicated: therapeutic diphenylcyclopropenone sensitization with weekly scalp DPC.

The V call is TRBV5-4, the J call TRBJ2-3; D is uncertain. Source: whole blood, taken in connection with sensitization to the hapten diphenylcyclopropenone (DPC). The source of this sequence is a woman aged 45 to 65 with alopecia areata. Some clones in this sample may be carry-over from other donors' samples. The CDR3 here is CASSSSHTNTDTQYF. The CDR3 DNA reads TGTGCCAGCAGCTCCTCTCACACGAACACAGATACGCAGTATTTT.